Shown below are 8 T cell receptor beta chains from a single sample sequenced in a study of regulatory T cells in long-lasting Graves disease. Time point noted: newly diagnosed GD, antithyroid drugs for less than 3 months. Extracted PBMC RNA gave rise to the TCR library. TCR beta libraries were built with iRepertoire HTBI primers and Arm-PCR of CDR3 regions. MiXCR, run by TCRdb on the multiplex PCR reads, gives a single entry per CDR3 protein. In the table there are about 450,000 distinct CDR3 sequences, roughly 15% of which are singletons. The data were also submitted as part of a second study, on T cells in Graves' hyperthyroidism and ophthalmopathy.

Sequencing used peripheral blood mononuclear cells (PBMCs), obtained at new diagnosis, from a patient treated with antithyroid drugs. Receptors originate from a woman in her 30s with Graves disease.

This clonotype occurred many times. The genes are TRBV18 and TRBJ2-1; tentative D call: TRBD1 (7 bases). V was clipped by 4 bases and J by 7 bases, with 11 bases between them. Germline-derived CDR1 and CDR2 are KGHSH and LQKENI. The CDR3 extends over 13 amino acids. CDR3 DNA sequence: TGTGCCAGCTCACAGACAGGGAGGAATGAGCAGTTCTTC. This codes for CASSQTGRNEQFF.

This clonotype has only one observation. This rearrangement joins TRBV27 to TRBJ2-1; no clear D gene. The CDR3 has 17 residues. Germline CDR1 reads MNHEY; CDR2 reads SMNVEV (reference sequence). Between the trimmed V and J ends, which lost 8 bases and 0 bases, there was a span of 20 bases. CDR3 region: CASQRNRSPSSYNEQFF. The CDR3 region has the DNA TGTGCCAGCCAAAGAAACCGATCCCCAAGCTCCTACAATGAGCAGTTCTTC.

This clonotype occurred many times. The chain links TRBV6-1 to TRBJ2-1, with no clear D. Germline V CDR1 and CDR2: MNHNS, SASEGT. V was pared by 6 bases and J by 7 bases, with 7 bases between. This CDR3 spans 11 amino acids. The CDR3 sequence: CASRQRNEQFF. The DNA for the CDR3 is TGTGCCAGCAGGCAGAGAAATGAGCAGTTCTTC.

This clonotype has a handful of counts. The chain joins TRBV29-1 to TRBJ2-1, with D perhaps matching TRBD2 (5 bases). The CDR3 is 15 residues long. V was trimmed by 3 bases and J by 3 bases, leaving 15 bases between them. Germline V gene sequence: CDR1 SQVTM, CDR2 ANQGSEA. CDR3 loop: CSVDPGESYYNEQFF. DNA of the CDR3: TGCAGCGTTGATCCCGGGGAGTCGTACTACAATGAGCAGTTCTTC.

This chain connects TRBV20-1 to TRBJ1-5, with 9 bases that match TRBD1. With V trimmed by 1 base and J by 6 bases, 4 bases remained unmatched. The germline V gene encodes CDR1 DFQATT and CDR2 SNEGSKA (reference sequence). The CDR3 runs 14 residues. The CDR3 DNA sequence: TGCAGTGCTAGAGTGGGGACAGGGAGTCAGCCCCAGCATTTT. Translation gives CSARVGTGSQPQHF.

This clonotype was seen only a few times. A much larger clonotype is one base distant, so this may be a read error. The V call is TRBV7-2, the J call TRBJ1-3; D remains unclear. The CDR3 loop spans 13 amino acids. The germline CDR1 and CDR2 sequences are SGHTA and FQGNSA. The CDR3 DNA follows: TGTGCCAGCAGCTTGCATGCTGGAAACACCATACATTTT. Translation gives CASSLHAGNTIHF.

There are many counts of this clonotype. The CDR3 region is CASRLNTGFGANVLTF. Here the CDR3 DNA reads TGTGCCAGCAGGCTGAATACAGGGTTCGGGGCCAACGTCCTGACTTTC. This chain connects TRBV28 to TRBJ2-6, with D perhaps matching TRBD1 (6 bases). The germline CDR1 and CDR2 sequences are MDHEN and SYDVKM. This CDR3 comprises 16 residues. V lost 6 bases to trimming and J lost 4 bases, with 16 bases between them.

This clonotype was picked up many times. J is TRBJ1-1 and V is TRBV5-5; 7 bases agree with TRBD1. Germline CDR1 reads SGHKS; CDR2 reads YYEKEE (reference sequence). The trim removed 6 bases at V and 10 bases at J, leaving 9 bases unmatched. The CDR3 extends over 12 amino acids. CDR3 DNA: TGTGCCAGCACCGACAGGGTCCATTTAGCTTTCTTT. It specifies CASTDRVHLAFF.